The source of this T cell receptor beta chain is a study of blood T cell repertoires in COVID-19. The overall study: COVID-19 samples, acute and convalescent, were from the United States, Italy and Spain. PBMCs, B-cell-depleted T cells, or T cells provided the cDNA or gDNA that made up the material.

Germline values: CDR1 LNHDA, CDR2 SQIVND (reference sequence). The CDR3 contains 16 residues. Deletions cut 10 bases from V and 0 bases from J, with 16 bases between. The table came from immunoSEQ multiplex PCR; TCRdb's copy has only in-frame clones and leaves some out. The sample lists approximately 85,000 clones, around 85% occurring once. This TCR was sampled from a woman aged 70-85 years with active or convalescent COVID-19. The chain couples TRBV19 to TRBJ1-6; the D gene is possibly TRBD1 (5 bases). Sequencing was performed on peripheral blood. The CDR3 region has the DNA TGTGCCACCGCAACAGGATCGAGCTCCTATAATTCACCCCTCCACTTT. Its protein is CATATGSSSYNSPLHF.